This entry lists 4 T cell receptor beta chains sequenced from one sample in a study of blood T cell repertoires in COVID-19. Profiled with immunoSEQ multiplex PCR; TCRdb holds only in-frame clones, not every one. The data contain more than 200,000 clones, 88% of them singletons. Sequenced material: peripheral blood. The receptors were sampled from a woman in her sixties with acute or convalescent COVID-19.

This clone was detected only once. The chain recombines TRBV27 with TRBJ2-5, with TRBD2 matching over 10 bases. CDR3 length equals 17 residues. V lost 7 bases to trimming and J lost 4 bases; unmatched junction nucleotides: 15. CDR1 MNHEY and CDR2 SMNVEV come from the germline V gene (reference sequence). The CDR3 protein is CASNSLAGVGQGETQYF. The CDR3 DNA sequence: TGTGCCAGCAACTCGCTAGCGGGGGTTGGGCAGGGAGAGACCCAGTACTTC.

V is TRBV9 and J is TRBJ2-1; 8 positions match TRBD2. V gave up 4 bases and J gave up 0 bases; unmatched junction bases: 6. CDR3 length: 16 residues. The germline CDR1 and CDR2 sequences are SGDLS and YYNGEE. CDR3 nucleotides: TGTGCCAGCAGCTTGCGGGGGGACTCCTCCTACAATGAGCAGTTCTTC. Translating it yields CASSLRGDSSYNEQFF.

The chain is built from TRBV11-2 and TRBJ2-1; D uncertain. CDR1 and CDR2 from the germline V gene are SGHAT and FQNNGV. This CDR3 is built from 14 residues. V lost 3 bases to trimming and J lost 6 bases, with 12 bases between them. CDR3 region: CASSFPLLANEQFF. The DNA for the CDR3 is TGTGCCAGCAGCTTCCCGCTGTTAGCCAATGAGCAGTTCTTC.

The rearrangement joins TRBV5-4 to TRBJ2-3; possibly TRBD2 for D (5 bases). The CDR3 is 15 amino acids. V dropped 0 bases and J dropped 0 bases, with 8 bases sitting between them. Germline values: CDR1 SGHNT, CDR2 YYREEE (reference sequence). The CDR3 protein is CASSLGGSSTDTQYF. The CDR3 nucleotides are TGTGCCAGCAGCTTGGGCGGGTCTAGCACAGATACGCAGTATTTT.